These T cell receptor beta chains were read from a single sample in a study of blood T cell repertoires in COVID-19. Clones were read by immunoSEQ multiplex PCR, and TCRdb kept only the in-frame ones, dropping some. Counted here are about 180,000 clones, approximately 89% occurring once; the ten biggest clones make up around 6.2%. Sequenced material: PBMCs or T cells enriched from blood (not recorded which). The receptors stem from a middle-aged man who had recovered from COVID-19. The CDR3 runs from the conserved cysteine through the conserved F or W. The D gene is left open where the match is weak. Clone size, where shown, is once, few, many, or a class for clones that have expanded.

CDR3aa	CDR3nt	v_gene	j_gene	d_gene	abundance
CASSLLGSTEAFF	TGTGCCAGCAGTTTACTTGGGAGCACTGAAGCTTTCTTT	TRBV27	TRBJ1-1	.	.
CASSVDSGQGVRETQYF	TGTGCCAGCAGCGTAGACAGTGGACAGGGGGTGAGGGAGACCCAGTACTTC	TRBV9	TRBJ2-5	TRBD1	.
CASSPYSNQPQHF	TGTGCCAGCAGCCCGTATAGCAATCAGCCCCAGCATTTT	TRBV12-3/TRBV12-4	TRBJ1-5	.	.
CSVGGGTGYNEQFF	TGCAGCGTTGGAGGGGGGACAGGTTACAATGAGCAGTTCTTC	TRBV29-1	TRBJ2-1	TRBD1	few
CASSDRTGMNTEAFF	TGTGCCAGCAGTGATCGGACAGGGATGAACACTGAAGCTTTCTTT	TRBV25-1	TRBJ1-1	TRBD1	.
CASNSPSEYGYTF	TGTGCCAGCAACTCCCCCTCGGAGTATGGCTACACCTTC	TRBV9	TRBJ1-2	.	.
CASSARGGQDYGYTF	TGTGCCAGCAGCGCGCGTGGGGGACAGGACTATGGCTACACCTTC	TRBV9	TRBJ1-2	TRBD1	.
CAIGGTGNDYEQYF	TGTGCCATCGGGGGAACAGGGAATGACTACGAGCAGTACTTC	TRBV10-3	TRBJ2-7	.	.
CAISVERGGPQYF	TGTGCCATCAGTGTTGAGCGGGGGGGCCCTCAGTACTTC	TRBV10-3	TRBJ2-5	TRBD2	.
CASSPPGLAGGPRDF	TGTGCCAGCAGTCCCCCAGGACTAGCGGGAGGACCTAGAGACTTC	TRBV28	TRBJ2-7	TRBD2	.
CASSYLGRLNTEAFF	TGTGCCAGCAGTTACTTGGGCAGATTGAACACTGAAGCTTTCTTT	TRBV6-5	TRBJ1-1	.	.
CASRLTGGEAFF	TGTGCCAGCAGGCTGACAGGGGGCGAAGCTTTCTTT	TRBV28	TRBJ1-1	TRBD1	.
CASSPLPGTSGSSYEQYF	TGTGCCAGCTCACCCCTGCCCGGGACTAGCGGAAGCTCCTACGAGCAGTACTTC	TRBV18	TRBJ2-7	TRBD2	.
CASSPQAFRNTIYF	TGTGCCAGCAGCCCGCAGGCGTTCCGAAACACCATATATTTT	TRBV7-9	TRBJ1-3	.	.
CASSPPGQGVSTIYF	TGTGCCAGCAGCCCACCGGGACAGGGGGTCAGCACCATATATTTT	TRBV7-2	TRBJ1-3	TRBD1	.
CASSPLGGQPNEQFF	TGTGCCAGCAGTCCCCTCGGGGGACAGCCTAATGAGCAGTTCTTC	TRBV27	TRBJ2-1	.	few
CASSVVMSTGELFF	TGTGCCAGCAGCGTAGTAATGAGCACCGGGGAGCTGTTTTTT	TRBV9	TRBJ2-2	.	.
CASSVSGQGGADTQYF	TGTGCCAGCAGCGTATCCGGACAGGGGGGGGCAGATACGCAGTATTTT	TRBV9	TRBJ2-3	TRBD1	.
CSVEGVESEQFF	TGCAGCGTTGAGGGAGTGGAGAGTGAGCAGTTCTTC	TRBV29-1	TRBJ2-1	.	.
CASSRERGGLNNTIYF	TGCGCCAGCAGCAGGGAGAGAGGGGGCCTAAACAACACCATATATTTT	TRBV5-1	TRBJ1-3	TRBD1	.
CASSDSPRLAGNTGELFF	TGTGCCAGCAGTGACTCGCCCCGCCTAGCGGGTAACACCGGGGAGCTGTTTTTT	TRBV6-4	TRBJ2-2	TRBD2	once
CASSWDPGQLYEQYF	TGTGCCAGCAGCTGGGACCCGGGACAACTCTACGAGCAGTACTTC	TRBV5-5	TRBJ2-7	.	.
CASSVETYNSPLHF	TGTGCCAGCAGCGTAGAAACTTATAATTCACCCCTCCACTTT	TRBV9	TRBJ1-6	.	.
CASSSVLAGGSNEQYF	TGTGCCAGCAGCTCCGTACTAGCGGGGGGGTCGAACGAGCAGTACTTC	TRBV7-6	TRBJ2-7	TRBD2	.
CASSSRSPDTQYF	TGTGCCAGCAGTTCCCGGTCCCCAGATACGCAGTATTTT	TRBV28	TRBJ2-3	.	.
CASSGGTSGDTGELFF	TGTGCCAGCAGTGGCGGGACTAGCGGGGACACCGGGGAGCTGTTTTTT	TRBV6-4	TRBJ2-2	TRBD2	medium-sized
CASRPTGNTEAFF	TGTGCCAGCAGACCGACAGGGAACACTGAAGCTTTCTTT	TRBV11-3	TRBJ1-1	.	.
CAWGGAGNQPQHF	TGTGCCTGGGGGGGCGCGGGCAATCAGCCCCAGCATTTT	TRBV28	TRBJ1-5	.	.
CASSSRGQGYNEQFF	TGTGCCAGCAGTTCTCGGGGACAGGGGTACAATGAGCAGTTCTTC	TRBV6-9	TRBJ2-1	TRBD1	.
CASSPGEGNTEAFF	TGTGCCAGCTCACCCGGGGAGGGGAACACTGAAGCTTTCTTT	TRBV18	TRBJ1-1	.	.
CASSPVGSRSQYF	TGTGCCAGCAGCCCCGTCGGGAGTAGATCGCAGTATTTT	TRBV7-9	TRBJ2-3	.	.
CASSLQQGEAYNSPLHF	TGTGCCAGCAGTTTACAACAGGGTGAGGCCTATAATTCACCCCTCCACTTT	TRBV27	TRBJ1-6	.	once
CASSRQDSPLHF	TGTGCCAGCAGCAGACAGGATTCACCCCTCCACTTT	TRBV25-1	TRBJ1-6	.	.
CASSTDRLSDGELFF	TGTGCCAGTAGTACGGACAGGTTGTCGGACGGGGAGCTGTTTTTT	TRBV19	TRBJ2-2	TRBD1	.
CAWSLGTGGNTEAFF	TGTGCCTGGAGCCTAGGGACAGGGGGGAACACTGAAGCTTTCTTT	TRBV30	TRBJ1-1	TRBD1	once
CASSQEGGAGTDTQYF	TGTGCCAGCAGCCAAGAGGGAGGGGCGGGCACAGATACGCAGTATTTT	TRBV4-2	TRBJ2-3	TRBD2	.
CASKRGGGELFF	TGTGCCAGCAAACGGGGAGGCGGGGAGCTGTTTTTT	TRBV28	TRBJ2-2	.	.
CASSPIGSGANVLTF	TGTGCCAGCTCACCAATCGGTTCTGGGGCCAACGTCCTGACTTTC	TRBV18	TRBJ2-6	.	.
CASSGGQGAISLEKLFF	TGTGCCAGCAGTGGGGGACAGGGGGCCATTTCTCTTGAAAAACTGTTTTTT	TRBV2	TRBJ1-4	TRBD1	.
CASSPGPQETQYF	TGTGCCAGCAGCCCAGGCCCCCAAGAGACCCAGTACTTC	TRBV7-8	TRBJ2-5	.	few
CASSLIGQGSGANVLTF	TGTGCCAGCAGTTTAATAGGACAGGGATCTGGGGCCAACGTCCTGACTTTC	TRBV27	TRBJ2-6	TRBD1	.
CASGLVIPVNTEAFF	TGTGCTAGTGGTTTGGTAATCCCGGTAAACACTGAAGCTTTCTTT	TRBV12-5	TRBJ1-1	.	.
CASSPEQGWGGYTF	TGTGCCAGCAGCCCCGAACAGGGATGGGGTGGCTACACCTTC	TRBV6-6	TRBJ1-2	.	.
CASSDRVLGTEAFF	TGTGCCAGCAGCGATCGGGTACTTGGCACTGAAGCTTTCTTT	TRBV11-1	TRBJ1-1	.	.
CASSLDPRGDYGYTF	TGTGCCAGCAGCTTAGATCCCAGGGGGGACTATGGCTACACCTTC	TRBV11-3	TRBJ1-2	TRBD1	.
CASSLAGGISYEQYF	TGTGCCAGCAGCTTAGCGGGGGGGATCTCCTACGAGCAGTACTTC	TRBV7-3	TRBJ2-7	TRBD2	.
CASSLAVGGKGNEQFF	TGCGCCAGCAGCTTGGCCGTTGGGGGGAAGGGCAATGAGCAGTTCTTC	TRBV5-1	TRBJ2-1	.	.
CASSERDRAEKLFF	TGTGCCAGCAGTGAGAGGGACAGGGCTGAAAAACTGTTTTTT	TRBV2	TRBJ1-4	TRBD1	.
CASSPGYGGFSTDTQYF	TGTGCCAGCAGCCCCGGGTACGGGGGTTTTAGCACAGATACGCAGTATTTT	TRBV7-9	TRBJ2-3	.	once
CASSSQGGSPLHF	TGTGCCAGCAGCTCCCAGGGGGGATCACCCCTCCACTTT	TRBV7-3	TRBJ1-6	TRBD1	.
CASSQETGTGTDTQYF	TGTGCCAGCAGCCAAGAAACCGGGACAGGCACAGATACGCAGTATTTT	TRBV4-2	TRBJ2-3	TRBD1	few
CASSLQGANTEAFF	TGTGCCAGCAGCCTGCAGGGGGCGAACACTGAAGCTTTCTTT	TRBV7-2	TRBJ1-1	TRBD1	.